These 27 T cell receptor beta chains originate from one sample sequenced in a study of blood T cell repertoires in COVID-19. TCRdb keeps only in-frame clones here, not all; method: immunoSEQ multiplex PCR. Among 60,000 to 75,000 clones, 88% were seen once, and the ten largest hold 5.1%. The sequenced sample was peripheral blood. The receptors here all came from a human donor in a cohort sampled during active COVID-19.

This rearrangement joins TRBV30 to TRBJ1-2; 10 positions agree with TRBD1. This CDR3 has 15 amino acids. V was clipped by 5 bases and J by 7 bases; unmatched bases: 13. The germline CDR1 and CDR2 sequences are GTSNPN and SVGIG (reference sequence). DNA for the CDR3: TGTGCCTGGGGAGACCCGGGACAGGGGAATCGTGGCTACACCTTC. Its protein product is CAWGDPGQGNRGYTF.

The chain links TRBV19 to TRBJ1-2; the D gene is possibly TRBD1 (5 bases). In germline, CDR1 is LNHDA, CDR2 SQIVND (reference sequence). Between the trimmed V and J ends, which lost 5 bases and 4 bases, there was a span of 17 bases. The CDR3 is 15 amino acids. The CDR3 sequence is CASSPRQLTIYGYTF. The CDR3 coding sequence is TGTGCCAGTAGTCCGCGACAGCTAACTATCTATGGCTACACCTTC.

The V call is TRBV7-9, the J call TRBJ2-7, with 11 bases that match TRBD1. V trimming: 2 bases; J trimming: 7 bases; junction bases outside the gene matches: 7. This CDR3 comprises 15 residues. CDR1 is SEHNR, CDR2 FQNEAQ, per germline (reference sequence). CDR3 in amino acids: CASSLNGQGAEEQYF. The CDR3 region has the DNA TGTGCCAGCAGCTTAAACGGACAGGGGGCGGAAGAGCAGTACTTC.

The chain employs TRBV6-1 and TRBJ2-2, with 7 nucleotides matching TRBD1. The CDR3 is 16 amino acids. Germline V gives CDR1 MNHNS, CDR2 SASEGT. The ends lost 1 base at V and 1 base at J; junction bases unmatched: 3. CDR3 DNA: TGTGCCAGCAGTGAAGTGCAGGGGGAGAACACCGGGGAGCTGTTTTTT. Translated: CASSEVQGENTGELFF.

This clone turned up a few times. The chain recombines TRBV5-8 with TRBJ2-7, with 10 bases lining up with TRBD2. Germline-derived CDR1 and CDR2 are SGHTS and YDEGEE. CDR3 size: 15 residues. V was pared by 0 bases and J by 3 bases, with 3 bases of the junction left unmatched. The chain's CDR3 is CASSLASGSSYEQYF. In DNA, the CDR3 is TGTGCCAGCAGCTTGGCTAGCGGGAGTAGCTACGAGCAGTACTTC.

The chain couples TRBV6-5 to TRBJ2-7; the match to TRBD2 covers 9 bases. V shed 0 bases, J shed 6 bases, and the junction held 9 bases outside the gene matches. The CDR3 length is 16 residues. The germline V gene encodes CDR1 MNHEY and CDR2 SVGAGI. The CDR3 sequence is CASSYSGGRVSVEQYF. In DNA, the CDR3 is TGTGCCAGCAGTTACTCTGGCGGGAGGGTGTCGGTCGAGCAGTACTTC.

This clone has a single count. The gene calls are TRBV19 and TRBJ1-2, with 7 positions matching TRBD1. The CDR3 sequence is 13 residues long. V trimming: 5 bases; J trimming: 5 bases; junction bases outside the gene matches: 5. Germline CDR1 and CDR2: LNHDA and SQIVND (reference sequence). The CDR3 is CASSQTGIYGYTF. Here the CDR3 DNA reads TGTGCCAGTAGTCAGACAGGGATATATGGCTACACCTTC.

The V gene is TRBV7-9, the J gene TRBJ1-4, with 7 bases lining up with TRBD1. This CDR3 spans 15 amino acids. Per the germline V gene, CDR1 is SEHNR and CDR2 is FQNEAQ (reference sequence). The junction had 10 bases not matched to a gene; V was cut back by 4 bases and J by 8 bases. CDR3 amino acids: CASSSGGASKEKLFF. CDR3 nucleotide sequence: TGTGCCAGCAGCTCAGGGGGTGCAAGCAAGGAAAAACTGTTTTTT.

The rearrangement links TRBV5-1 to TRBJ2-1, with TRBD2 identical over 13 bases. This CDR3 is built from 16 residues. Trimming at V came to 3 bases and at J to 10 bases, leaving 10 bases not matched to a gene. CDR1 and CDR2 (germline): SGHRS, YFSETQ. The CDR3 DNA sequence: TGCGCCAGCAGCTCGGACCCGGGACTAGCGGGAAACGAGCAGTTCTTC. Translating it yields CASSSDPGLAGNEQFF.

J is TRBJ1-1 and V is TRBV27, with TRBD1 matching over 8 bases. This CDR3 spans 15 amino acids. With 5 bases clipped from V and 4 bases from J, the junction kept 9 bases outside the gene matches. Germline assignment: CDR1 MNHEY and CDR2 SMNVEV (reference sequence). This CDR3 is CASSPFQGAGTEAFF. In nucleotides, the CDR3 is TGTGCCAGCAGTCCCTTCCAGGGGGCCGGCACTGAAGCTTTCTTT.

This chain uses TRBV6-5 with TRBJ1-1; 7 nucleotides line up with TRBD1. The V and J ends lost 7 bases and 2 bases, in that order; junction bases with no gene match: 10. This CDR3 comprises 15 residues. From germline, CDR1 is MNHEY and CDR2 SVGAGI. CDR3 bases: TGTGCCAGCACTCAGACAGGGTTAAGTAACACTGAAGCTTTCTTT. This sequence encodes CASTQTGLSNTEAFF.

V is TRBV6-2 or TRBV6-3 and J is TRBJ2-1; tentatively, D is TRBD2 (5 bases). Looked up from germline, CDR1 is MNHEY and CDR2 is SVGEGT. The CDR3 covers 17 residues. The V end lost 1 base, the J end lost 0 bases, and 13 bases lay between the germline ends. Written as DNA, the CDR3 is TGTGCCAGCAGTTACTTCGGACGGGGAAGCTCCTACAATGAGCAGTTCTTC. It specifies CASSYFGRGSSYNEQFF.

The genes are TRBV28 and TRBJ2-2; 10 bases agree with TRBD1. Germline trimming cut 3 bases from V and 3 bases from J; bases unmatched to any gene: 7. The germline gives CDR1 MDHEN, CDR2 SYDVKM. The CDR3 extends over 17 amino acids. The chain's CDR3 is CASSFPGQGPYTGELFF. For the CDR3, the DNA is TGTGCCAGCAGTTTCCCGGGACAGGGGCCCTACACCGGGGAGCTGTTTTTT.

CDR3: CASKTGLRPQHF. In DNA, the CDR3 is TGTGCCAGCAAAACAGGCCTTCGGCCCCAGCATTTT. V usage is TRBV6-5 and J usage is TRBJ1-5, with D perhaps matching TRBD1 (5 bases). Trimming stripped 7 bases from V and 9 bases from J, with 13 bases between. The CDR3 covers 12 residues. CDR1 and CDR2 (germline): MNHEY, SVGAGI.

The gene calls are TRBV5-5 and TRBJ1-3, with 10 bases lining up with TRBD1. The CDR3 has 16 residues. Germline V gives CDR1 SGHKS, CDR2 YYEKEE (reference sequence). The V and J ends lost 4 bases and 1 base, in that order; junction bases with no gene match: 5. CDR3 amino acids: CASSAGTGASGNTIYF. The CDR3 DNA reads as TGTGCCAGCAGCGCCGGGACAGGGGCTTCTGGAAACACCATATATTTT.

Only a few counts were recorded for this clone. The chain couples TRBV29-1 to TRBJ2-3; 9 bases line up with TRBD2. The junction had 12 bases not matched to a gene; V was cut back by 6 bases and J by 2 bases. The CDR3 totals 16 residues. CDR1 SQVTM and CDR2 ANQGSEA come from the germline V gene. The CDR3 reads CSVPSGSGGVTDTQYF. CDR3 coding DNA: TGCAGCGTCCCTTCGGGTAGCGGGGGAGTCACAGATACGCAGTATTTT.

The chain employs TRBV29-1 and TRBJ2-7, with unresolved D. This CDR3 contains 12 residues. Germline CDR1 is SQVTM and CDR2 is ANQGSEA. The V and J ends lost 2 bases and 5 bases respectively, with 10 bases between them. In DNA form, the CDR3 reads TGCAGCGTTGAACAGGTCGGCAACGAGCAGTACTTC. This sequence encodes CSVEQVGNEQYF.

This chain uses TRBV4-1 with TRBJ1-5, with D unclear. The germline V gene has CDR1 MGHRA and CDR2 YSYEKL. V lost 5 bases, J lost 3 bases, and 23 bases lay in between. The CDR3 runs to 18 residues. In nucleotides, the CDR3 is TGCGCCAGCAGCGAACGAGCGATGCCTCACTCCTACAATCAGCCCCAGCATTTT. Its protein product is CASSERAMPHSYNQPQHF.

V usage is TRBV30 and J usage is TRBJ2-1; TRBD2 matches at 13 bases. CDR1 is GTSNPN and CDR2 is SVGIG in the germline V gene (reference sequence). CDR3 size: 14 residues. The CDR3 region is CAWGLAGPWSEQFF. The CDR3 nucleotides are TGTGCTTGGGGACTAGCGGGACCCTGGAGTGAGCAGTTCTTC.

This clone turned up a few times. The V gene is TRBV3-1 (or the pseudogene TRBV3-2), the J gene TRBJ2-1; D unresolved. This CDR3 is built from 12 residues. Germline CDR1 reads LGHDT; CDR2 reads YNNKEL (reference sequence). V lost 1 base, J lost 9 bases, and 7 bases lay in between. The CDR3 bases are TGTGCCAGCAGCCAAGCCGGTGGTGAGCAGTTCTTC. It is translated as CASSQAGGEQFF.

The chain uses TRBV4-1 and TRBJ2-2, with a possible D match to TRBD1 (5 bases). CDR1 MGHRA and CDR2 YSYEKL come from the germline V gene. Trimming removed 2 bases at V and 0 bases at J, with 7 bases between. The CDR3 is made up of 15 amino acids. The chain's CDR3 is CASSQQGTNTGELFF. In nucleotides, the CDR3 is TGCGCCAGCAGCCAACAGGGAACGAACACCGGGGAGCTGTTTTTT.

The chain joins TRBV6-7 to TRBJ1-6; 8 bases are a match to TRBD1. TRBV6-7 is labeled an ORF, and its function is uncertain. This CDR3 has 21 amino acids. Trimming cost V 2 bases and J 0 bases; bases outside gene matches: 15. CDR3 protein: CASSYARDRHLTTSYNSPLHF. The CDR3 coding sequence is TGTGCCAGCAGTTACGCCCGGGACAGGCATCTAACGACCTCCTATAATTCACCCCTCCACTTT.

The chain is built from TRBV5-5 and TRBJ2-1, with D perhaps matching TRBD2 (5 bases). Deletions cut 3 bases from V and 8 bases from J, with 15 bases between. This CDR3 comprises 14 residues. The V gene's germline CDR1 is SGHKS and CDR2 YYEKEE (reference sequence). The CDR3 sequence is CASSSAAYPDEQFF. The CDR3 DNA sequence: TGTGCCAGCAGCTCAGCGGCGTATCCAGATGAGCAGTTCTTC.

This rearrangement joins TRBV7-9 to TRBJ2-5; TRBD1 is a possible D gene (6 bases). CDR1 is SEHNR and CDR2 is FQNEAQ in the germline V gene (reference sequence). Trimming took 5 bases from V and 3 from J, leaving 16 bases between them. The CDR3 loop spans 15 amino acids. The CDR3 region is CASSPPPGQKETQYF. CDR3 nucleotide sequence: TGTGCCAGCAGCCCCCCACCTGGACAGAAAGAGACCCAGTACTTC. Full variable domain (missing parts from reference TRBV7-9 and TRBJ2-5): DTGVSQNPRHKITKRGQNVTFRCDPISEHNRLYWYRQTLGQGPEFLTYFQNEAQLEKSRLLSDRFSAERPKGSFSTLEIQRTEQGDSAMYLCASSPPPGQKETQYFGPGTRLLVL.

The V call is TRBV6-5, the J call TRBJ1-2, with no clear D. V dropped 0 bases and J dropped 6 bases, with 8 bases sitting between them. CDR1 is MNHEY, CDR2 SVGAGI, per germline. This CDR3 contains 13 residues. DNA for the CDR3: TGTGCCAGCAGTTACTCACGGGATGATGGCTACACCTTC. It codes for CASSYSRDDGYTF.

This clone was detected only once. V is TRBV11-2 and J is TRBJ2-5; maybe TRBD1 (5 bases). Germline CDR1 and CDR2: SGHAT and FQNNGV. This CDR3 contains 15 residues. The germline V and J ends were trimmed by 4 bases and 1 base, with 13 bases remaining between them. CDR3 region: CASSSQALSQETQYF. The CDR3 DNA reads TGTGCCAGCAGCTCACAGGCACTAAGCCAAGAGACCCAGTACTTC.

V usage is TRBV27 and J usage is TRBJ1-2, with D uncertain. V was pared by 0 bases and J by 2 bases, with 10 bases between. Germline V gene lookup returns CDR1 MNHEY and CDR2 SMNVEV (reference sequence). CDR3 size: 15 residues. CDR3 in amino acids: CASSLSPAGNYGYTF. The CDR3, as DNA: TGTGCCAGCAGTTTATCCCCGGCAGGCAACTATGGCTACACCTTC.